Sequencing of this T cell receptor beta chain was carried out in a study of blood T cell repertoires in COVID-19 (dated by TCRdb to the early 2020s). Study-level background: Samples from collaborators originated in the United States, Italy and Spain and spanned both the acute and convalescent phases of COVID-19. The material from the prospective study consisted of cDNA or gDNA derived from T cells, B-cell-depleted T cells, or PBMCs. Deeply sampled blood TCRbeta repertoires from subjects exposed to, actively infected with, or recovered from COVID-19 were included in the dataset. The repertoires were made available in a free public database intended to serve as a resource for research on the immune response to SARS-CoV-2. The samples were drawn from two sources: the first 160 participants of the ongoing ImmuneRACE study, and 1,200 or so subjects contributed by 6 global collaborators. A de-identified subject ID, COVID-19 status, age in years and sex were almost always included in the sample metadata. Where HLA class I and class II types were available, the types were taken from metadata supplied by the sample provider, not from assay-based typing. On the study overall, not on this receptor specifically: Clinical and demographic metadata were provided uncurated, with the amount varying by source and participant.

In the prospective study, participants were roughly 18 to 100 years old, resided in fewer than 25 geographic areas of the United States, and were enrolled through a virtual design. In the prospective study, cohorts were assigned on the basis of participant-reported clinical history obtained from a screening survey and a study questionnaire. For ImmuneRACE Cohort 3, a participant was defined as recovered based on two consecutive negative NP/OP PCR tests, clearance by a healthcare professional, or resolution of symptoms. Each participant in the prospective study had whole blood, serum and a nasopharyngeal or oropharyngeal swab collected by mobile phlebotomists. Prospective study participants could optionally give additional blood draws and questionnaires over a 2-month period. Before DNA extraction, prospective study blood samples were shipped either frozen or at room temperature. The immunoSEQ Assay, a bias-controlled multiplex PCR, was used to amplify TCRbeta CDR3 regions from genomic DNA. Per the source publication's procedure: Nucleated cell counts per sample were estimated from amplification of reference gene primers within the assay. Sequence reads were collapsed and filtered to measure the absolute abundance of every unique TCRbeta CDR3 rearrangement. For each sample, productive Simpson clonality was calculated as the square root of Simpson's diversity index over productive rearrangements. TCRdb carries this immuneACCESS record with in-frame sequences only. Its versions omit some clonotypes, under half of them owing to an unresolved V gene in the studies checked, with the rest unexplained. D and trimming were read from the DNA, whereas the V and J calls and clone size are those reported in that table. The sample profile shows more than 300,000 clones; 85% to 90% of them were found once. The ten biggest clones cover more than 1% of the sample.

The CDR3, cysteine through phenylalanine, is 15 amino acids long. The retained sequence is limited to the CDR3, 45 bases, with the frame set at the first base. Via the germline V gene, CDR1 is MNHEY and CDR2 SVGAGI. The V end loses 0 bases and the J end loses 2 bases, and a stretch of 8 bases separates them. About this clone: Its antigen is currently not known. Base quality data are lacking; no much larger clone is found one base away.

Input material: PBMCs or T cells enriched from blood (not recorded which). The TCR sequence derives from a woman aged 18-35 years who had recovered from COVID-19. The chain couples TRBV6-5 to TRBJ2-1; TRBD1 is possibly the D segment (5 matching bases). The DNA reads as follows: TGTGCCAGCAGTTACTCGATAGGGGCCTACAATGAGCAGTTCTTC. It specifies CASSYSIGAYNEQFF.